This T cell receptor beta chain was recovered during a study of T cells in Graves' hyperthyroidism and ophthalmopathy. Regarding the study as a whole: Ophthalmopathy was model-predicted a median roughly six months pre-onset. Peripheral blood also featured most of the thyroid clonotypes expanded above 0.001.

Concerning this clonotype: The antigen remains undetermined.

Hyperthyroidism, newly diagnosed and lasting under 2 months, affected patients aged 18 to 65. Trimming removed 5 bases from V and 4 bases from J, with 12 bases in between. There are 14 residues in the CDR3. The germline gives CDR1 MDHEN, CDR2 SYDVKM. RNA transcripts were the template for amplifying TCR beta CDR3 regions. Carried out on the TCR CDR3, a first-round RT-PCR used the HTBI primer set. TCRdb re-called the multiplex PCR reads with MiXCR, one entry per CDR3 protein. The repertoire includes about 400,000 distinct CDR3 sequences, around 16% of them detected once, and around 7.3% sits in the top ten.

The receptor's source is a young woman with Graves' hyperthyroidism. The rearrangement links TRBV28 to TRBJ1-5; D unresolved. Material for sequencing was blood. The CDR3 DNA is TGTGCCAGCAGTCCCCTGTCAACTAATCAGCCCCAGCATTTT. Protein: CASSPLSTNQPQHF.